This record covers a single TCR beta chain. The antigen this receptor binds is unknown. Within one base of it there is no much larger clone, and no base qualities were kept. This record comes from a study of blood T cell repertoires in COVID-19 (dated by TCRdb to 2018 to 2021). About the full investigation: Samples from collaborators originated in the United States, Italy and Spain and spanned both the acute and convalescent phases of COVID-19. The prospective study material was composed of cDNA or gDNA derived from T cells, B-cell-depleted T cells, or PBMCs. The dataset comprised deeply sampled blood TCRbeta repertoires from subjects exposed to, actively infected with, or recovered from COVID-19. The repertoires were released in a freely available public database intended as a resource for research on the immune response to SARS-CoV-2. The samples were drawn from two sources: the first 160 participants of the ongoing ImmuneRACE study, and fewer than 1,500 subjects contributed by 6 global collaborators. Nearly every sample came with metadata listing a de-identified subject ID, COVID-19 status, age in years and sex. HLA class I and class II types, where available, came from metadata supplied by the sample provider rather than from assay-based typing.

The immunoSEQ Assay, a bias-controlled multiplex PCR, was used to amplify TCRbeta CDR3 regions from genomic DNA. In the authors' own workflow: Within the assay, amplification of reference gene primers was used to estimate how many nucleated cells each sample contained. Sequence reads were collapsed and filtered to measure the absolute abundance of every unique TCRbeta CDR3 rearrangement. For each sample, productive Simpson clonality was calculated as the square root of Simpson's diversity index over productive rearrangements. Drawn from immuneACCESS, this table holds only the in-frame rearrangements with V and J called that TCRdb kept. Clones are partly lost; checked studies trace under half to an unresolved V gene and leave the rest unexplained. V and J calls and clone size are copied from that table; D and trimming were computed from the DNA. The sample table records some 200,000 clones; around 84% of these occur just once. The ten largest make up 13% to 15% of the sample.

Collaborating institutions collected whole blood in K2EDTA tubes following their own protocols. Collaborator samples were shipped for TCRbeta analysis as frozen whole blood, isolated PBMCs, or DNA extracted from either sample type. The investigation overall reported the following: Clinical and demographic metadata were provided uncurated, with the amount varying by source and participant.

This TCR was sampled from a man aged 25 to 45 with active or convalescent COVID-19. The sequenced material came from peripheral blood.

Read as DNA, the sequence is TGTGCCAGCAGTCGGACTAGCGGTATAGGTGAGCAGTTCTTC. Its coded protein is CASSRTSGIGEQFF. The chain is encoded by TRBV28 joined to TRBJ2-1; TRBD2 aligns with 10 central bases. Trimming takes 5 bases off V and 9 bases off J; junction bases not matched to a gene: 7. CDR1 and CDR2 are read off the germline V gene as MDHEN and SYDVKM. The CDR3 starts with the cysteine, ends with the phenylalanine, and has 14 residues. The sequence is cut down to CDR3 DNA, 42 bases in frame from base 1.